Described below is a single TCR beta chain sequence and its context. Its antigen remains undetermined. Nothing much larger sits one base from this clone, and base qualities are not available. The donors were 40 or so Caucasian individuals from Russia, aged roughly 6 to 90 years, who were systemically healthy. Around 10 milliliters of peripheral blood were drawn from each donor into EDTA-treated Vacutainer tubes. Ficoll-Paque density-gradient centrifugation was used to isolate PBMCs, with at least 6 million obtained per sample. Total RNA, at least 5 micrograms per sample, was extracted from PBMCs with Trizol reagent. The percentages of naive CD45RAhigh/CD27high T cells were determined by flow cytometry on a PBMC aliquot from every donor. These data are taken from a study of blood T cells in healthy people across ages (dated by TCRdb to 2013 to 2016). As for the study more broadly: In model experiments, roughly one uniquely barcoded TCR beta cDNA molecule per two T cells was captured by template switching. To track age-related changes in TCR beta repertoire diversity, the study relied on deep sequencing normalized with unique cDNA molecular identifiers. The donors were split into four age groups: young (average around 15 years), middle-aged (39), aged (over 55) and long-lived (more than 80). Donors of different ages were randomly distributed across sequencing lanes to avoid experimental bias. The study analyzed two additional independent replicas of 1 million unique cDNA reads from the same blood draw for two donors, one aged 18 to 29 and one aged 80 or older. What the research found in general, with its limitations: A strong correlation was found between observed TCR beta diversity and the percentage of naive T cells measured by flow cytometry. Because profiling used bulk unsorted PBMCs, naive and antigen-experienced compartments could not be compared conclusively. Because donor CMV infection status was unknown, age-related changes in expanded clonotypes were potentially confounded. Estimates of total diversity from one million sequenced T cells were regarded as lower bounds and underestimates. Observed TCR beta diversity per million T cells fell roughly linearly with age, and a significant reduction was already apparent by age roughly 40. Compared with the aged group, more naive CD4+ T cells, fewer expanded clones and increased TCR diversity were shown by the long-lived group, suggesting age selection.

From a lookup of the germline V gene, CDR1 and CDR2 are MDHEN and SYDVKM. The CDR3 spans 12 residues, from the cysteine through the phenylalanine. The read is trimmed to its CDR3 DNA, 36 bases read in frame from base 1. Trimming costs V 5 bases and J 4 bases, and their ends lie 7 bases apart. The library relied on 5' RACE. Sequencing relied on an Illumina HiSeq 2500. A second 7 to 11 cycle PCR used a sample-barcoded 5' primer and a J-beta primer mix. A template-switch 5' adaptor carrying 12 random nucleotides introduced a unique molecular identifier onto each TCR beta cDNA molecule. Each sample yielded at least 3 million CDR3-containing paired-end reads. All of the RNA was converted into first-strand cDNA using the Mint cDNA synthesis kit, with a TRBC-specific oligonucleotide serving as the primer. Following uracil-DNA glycosylase treatment, a first 18-cycle PCR with universal primers M1SS and BC2_uni_R was performed on all cDNA. In the authors' own workflow: Normalization of each sample was performed by random selection of 1 million high-quality reads, each carrying a distinct molecular identifier. Reads with shared molecular identifiers were discarded instead of being binned into consensus sequences. MiTCR, set to a Q25 quality threshold and the strictest error-elimination algorithm, was used for CDR3 identification, clonotype clustering and error correction. Lower-bound total TCR beta diversity was estimated with a nonparametric unseen species model using Euler transformation. TCRdb reran the public reads through fastp at Q25 and MiXCR, keeping productive beta chains. Records with the same CDR3 protein are collapsed into one entry carrying the most frequent genes and DNA. The V and J calls follow TCRdb's processing rather than the paper's. The sample table holds approximately 1.5 million distinct CDR3 sequences, of which roughly 32% were seen once. The ten top clones hold approximately 10% of the sample.

The rearranged segments are TRBV28 and TRBJ2-3; the D gene cannot be resolved reliably. The origin of this receptor is a woman aged 25 to 45 in good health. Sample: blood. The CDR3 is CASSDLSDTQYF. The nucleotide sequence reads as follows: TGTGCCAGCAGTGACCTCTCAGATACGCAGTATTTT. With the rest looked up from the reference TRBV28 and TRBJ2-3 genes rather than sequenced, the full variable domain is DVKVTQSSRYLVKRTGEKVFLECVQDMDHENMFWYRQDPGLGLRLIYFSYDVKMKEKGDIPEGYSVSREKKERFSLILESASTNQTSMYLCASSDLSDTQYFGPGTRLTVL.